This TCR beta chain was recorded in a study of T-cell memory formation after mild COVID-19. Study-wide context: TCR clusters mostly belonged to single donors.

For this clonotype: What it recognizes is unknown.

Study findings and constraints: Mostly located in CM and EM were contracting CD4+ clones, with contracting CD8+ clones located in EMRA. While clones contracting from day 15 to 85 were balanced between CD4 and CD8, later expanders leaned CD4+.

There are 16 residues in the CDR3. In germline, CDR1 is SGHNT, CDR2 YYREEE (reference sequence). V was trimmed by 0 bases and J by 2 bases, leaving 14 bases between them. Constant-segment primers were used for 5'RACE, and the resulting TCR alpha and TCR beta cDNA libraries carried sample barcodes and UMIs. TCRdb analysed the 5' RACE reads with MiXCR anew, one entry per CDR3 protein. The table includes roughly 610,000 distinct CDR3 sequences, approximately 15% detected once. The material sequenced was PBMCs or a T cell subset sorted from them (not recorded which). This receptor was taken from an adult woman who had mild COVID-19 (a few samples of this study predate the infection). Cell type and time point are not known. The V call is TRBV5-4, the J call TRBJ2-5; the D is unclear. This chain's CDR3 is CASSLGVVETQETQYF. The CDR3 DNA reads TGTGCCAGCAGCTTGGGGGTGGTGGAGACTCAAGAGACCCAGTACTTC.